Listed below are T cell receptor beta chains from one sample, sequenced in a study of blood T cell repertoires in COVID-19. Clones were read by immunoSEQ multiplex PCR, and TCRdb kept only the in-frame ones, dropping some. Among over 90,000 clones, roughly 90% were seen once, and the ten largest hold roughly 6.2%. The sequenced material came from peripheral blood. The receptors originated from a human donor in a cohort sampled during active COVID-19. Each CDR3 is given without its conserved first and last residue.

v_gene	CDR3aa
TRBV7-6	ASSLARAGANVLT
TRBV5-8	ASSTGQGTIETQY
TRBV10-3	AISESQGETQY
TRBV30	AWAQGSTDTQY
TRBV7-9	ASSLGTSDTGETQY
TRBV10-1	ASQLGASGTQETQY
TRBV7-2	ASSFGRVGNTIY
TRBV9	ASSVGEDTNNYGYT
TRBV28	ASSTLDGTSGRPYEQY
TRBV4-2	ASSQEIQGVTNEKLF
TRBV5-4	ASSIGHLESGYT
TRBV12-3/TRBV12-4	ASSEETVGYT
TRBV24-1	ATSEGDRERLDGYT
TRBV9	ASSVDPSTDTQY
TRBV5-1	ASSLGRPGQGNYGYT
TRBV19	ASSIVWLGTDTQY
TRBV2	ASSGTGGYGYT
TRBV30	AWRLGEGTGYT
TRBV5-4	ASRGQLNTEAF